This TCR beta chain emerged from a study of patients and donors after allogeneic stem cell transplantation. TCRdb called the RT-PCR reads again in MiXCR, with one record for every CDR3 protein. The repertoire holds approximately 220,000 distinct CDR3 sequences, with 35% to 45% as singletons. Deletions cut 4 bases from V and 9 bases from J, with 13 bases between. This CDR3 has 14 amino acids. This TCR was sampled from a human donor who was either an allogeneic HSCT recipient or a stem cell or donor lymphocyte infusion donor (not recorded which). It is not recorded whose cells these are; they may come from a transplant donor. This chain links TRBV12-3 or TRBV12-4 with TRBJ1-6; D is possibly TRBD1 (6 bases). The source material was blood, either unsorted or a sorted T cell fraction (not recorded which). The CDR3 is CASSYGQGTSPLHF. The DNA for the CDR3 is TGTGCCAGCAGTTATGGGCAGGGGACTTCACCCCTCCACTTT.